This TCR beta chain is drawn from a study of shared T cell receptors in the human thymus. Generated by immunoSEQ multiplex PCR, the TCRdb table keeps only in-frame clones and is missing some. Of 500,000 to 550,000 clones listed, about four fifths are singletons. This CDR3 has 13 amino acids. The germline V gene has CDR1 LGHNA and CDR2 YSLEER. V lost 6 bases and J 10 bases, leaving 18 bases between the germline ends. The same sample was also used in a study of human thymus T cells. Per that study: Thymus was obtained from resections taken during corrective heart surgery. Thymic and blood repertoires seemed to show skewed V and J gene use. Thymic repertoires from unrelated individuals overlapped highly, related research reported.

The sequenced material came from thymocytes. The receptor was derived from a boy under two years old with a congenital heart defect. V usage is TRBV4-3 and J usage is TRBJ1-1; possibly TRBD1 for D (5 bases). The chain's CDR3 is CASRDWGGARAFF. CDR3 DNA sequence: TGCGCCAGCAGGGACTGGGGCGGGGCGCGAGCTTTCTTT.